Listed below are T cell receptor beta chains from one sample, sequenced in a study of T cell changes during pregnancy in multiple sclerosis. Only in-frame clones appear in the TCRdb table, and some are missing; sequencing was by immunoSEQ multiplex PCR. The sample contains roughly 42,000 clones, approximately 91% of which appear only once. Sequenced material: CD4+ T cells from peripheral blood mononuclear cells, taken before pregnancy. Receptor source: a female donor with multiple sclerosis, enrolled in a pregnancy study. Both conserved end residues are part of each CDR3. Fields, in order: clone size, J gene, D gene, V gene, CDR3 protein, CDR3 DNA. The D gene is left open where the match is weak. Size tells how often a clone was seen (once, few, many) or the class of an expanded clone, and some rows leave it out.

size: -; J: TRBJ1-2; D: -; V: TRBV2; CDR3: CASTRVVNTYGYTF; DNA: TGTGCCAGCACCCGGGTGGTGAACACCTATGGCTACACCTTC
size: -; J: TRBJ2-3; D: TRBD2; V: TRBV4-2; CDR3: CASSQDASGPTDTQYF; DNA: TGTGCCAGCAGCCAAGATGCTAGCGGCCCCACAGATACGCAGTATTTT
size: -; J: TRBJ1-1; D: TRBD1; V: TRBV25-1; CDR3: CASSKTGGTEAFF; DNA: TGTGCCAGCAGTAAGACAGGGGGCACTGAAGCTTTCTTT
size: -; J: TRBJ1-4; D: TRBD1; V: TRBV6-5; CDR3: CASRGTGGNEKLFF; DNA: TGTGCCAGCAGAGGGACAGGGGGAAATGAAAAACTGTTTTTT
size: few; J: TRBJ1-1; D: -; V: TRBV18; CDR3: CASSLHWGGMNTEAFF; DNA: TGTGCCAGCTCACTTCATTGGGGGGGCATGAACACTGAAGCTTTCTTT
size: -; J: TRBJ2-5; D: TRBD2; V: TRBV9; CDR3: CASSATSLQETQYF; DNA: TGTGCCAGCAGCGCGACTAGCCTCCAAGAGACCCAGTACTTC
size: few; J: TRBJ2-7; D: TRBD2; V: TRBV7-6; CDR3: CASSHITGGGSEQYF; DNA: TGTGCCAGCAGCCACATCACTGGCGGGGGTTCCGAGCAGTACTTC
size: once; J: TRBJ2-7; D: TRBD2; V: TRBV5-1; CDR3: CASSLGLGEGSYEQYF; DNA: TGCGCCAGCAGCTTGGGACTCGGGGAGGGCTCCTACGAGCAGTACTTC
size: -; J: TRBJ2-3; D: TRBD1; V: TRBV30; CDR3: CAWSVRVGTGQGGYTQYF; DNA: TGTGCCTGGAGTGTACGCGTTGGAACGGGACAGGGGGGGTATACGCAGTATTTT
size: -; J: TRBJ1-2; D: -; V: TRBV7-2; CDR3: CASSFGALEGYTF; DNA: TGTGCCAGCAGCTTTGGGGCCCTGGAGGGCTACACCTTC
size: -; J: TRBJ2-4; D: TRBD1; V: TRBV27; CDR3: CASRAGTGRENIQYF; DNA: TGTGCCAGCAGGGCCGGGACAGGAAGGGAAAACATTCAGTACTTC
size: -; J: TRBJ1-2; D: -; V: TRBV18; CDR3: CASRGVVNYGYTF; DNA: TGTGCCAGCCGCGGGGTTGTTAACTATGGCTACACCTTC
size: -; J: TRBJ1-1; D: -; V: TRBV7-2; CDR3: CASSSSNGITEAFF; DNA: TGTGCCAGCAGCTCCTCTAACGGGATCACTGAAGCTTTCTTT
size: -; J: TRBJ1-1; D: -; V: TRBV15; CDR3: CATSRVAVMGATEAFF; DNA: TGTGCCACCAGCAGAGTAGCAGTGATGGGGGCCACTGAAGCTTTCTTT
size: -; J: TRBJ2-3; D: TRBD2; V: TRBV19; CDR3: CASSFLAGGTGTQYF; DNA: TGTGCCAGTAGTTTCCTAGCGGGGGGGACCGGGACGCAGTATTTT
size: -; J: TRBJ2-1; D: -; V: TRBV27; CDR3: CASSPPQGYSSYNEQFF; DNA: TGTGCCAGCAGTCCCCCCCAGGGGTATAGCTCCTACAATGAGCAGTTCTTC
size: few; J: TRBJ1-5; D: TRBD1; V: TRBV19; CDR3: CASSIVTGAQPQHF; DNA: TGTGCCAGTAGTATCGTGACAGGGGCTCAGCCCCAGCATTTT
size: once; J: TRBJ1-2; D: TRBD1; V: TRBV5-6; CDR3: CASSFEGQGNYGYTF; DNA: TGTGCCAGCAGCTTCGAAGGACAGGGGAACTATGGCTACACCTTC
size: few; J: TRBJ1-1; D: -; V: TRBV7-9; CDR3: CASSLDTLDTEAFF; DNA: TGTGCCAGCAGTCTGGACACCCTCGACACTGAAGCTTTCTTT
size: -; J: TRBJ2-3; D: TRBD2; V: TRBV6-6; CDR3: CASSIRAGGADTQYF; DNA: TGTGCCAGCAGTATTCGAGCGGGGGGCGCAGATACGCAGTATTTT
size: -; J: TRBJ1-3; D: -; V: TRBV18; CDR3: CASSKDNPRNTIYF; DNA: TGTGCCAGCTCAAAGGACAACCCAAGAAACACCATATATTTT
size: -; J: TRBJ2-3; D: -; V: TRBV12-5; CDR3: CASGETRREGGTQYF; DNA: TGTGCTAGTGGCGAGACGAGAAGGGAAGGGGGTACGCAGTATTTT
size: -; J: TRBJ2-7; D: TRBD1; V: TRBV5-5; CDR3: CASNDRVTYEQYF; DNA: TGTGCCAGCAACGACAGGGTTACCTACGAGCAGTACTTC
size: -; J: TRBJ1-4; D: -; V: TRBV7-2; CDR3: CASSLIQDREKLFF; DNA: TGTGCCAGCAGCTTAATCCAGGATCGTGAAAAACTGTTTTTT
size: -; J: TRBJ1-5; D: TRBD1; V: TRBV10-3; CDR3: CAISESRGLERQPQHF; DNA: TGTGCCATCAGTGAGTCGAGGGGGCTCGAGCGTCAGCCCCAGCATTTT
size: -; J: TRBJ2-1; D: TRBD2; V: TRBV4-3; CDR3: CASSTVGTSGGRFIGQFF; DNA: TGCGCCAGCAGCACGGTAGGGACTAGCGGGGGCCGTTTTATCGGGCAGTTCTTC
size: -; J: TRBJ1-3; D: -; V: TRBV10-3; CDR3: CAISNSFDGNTIYF; DNA: TGTGCCATCAGTAACAGTTTCGATGGAAACACCATATATTTT
size: -; J: TRBJ2-1; D: TRBD2; V: TRBV9; CDR3: CASSLQTSGGARGEQFF; DNA: TGTGCCAGCAGCCTACAGACTAGCGGGGGGGCAAGGGGTGAGCAGTTCTTC
size: -; J: TRBJ1-2; D: TRBD1; V: TRBV19; CDR3: CASTFGTGYGYTF; DNA: TGTGCCAGTACCTTCGGGACAGGGTATGGCTACACCTTC
size: -; J: TRBJ2-2; D: -; V: TRBV6-6; CDR3: CAALTSLNTGELFF; DNA: TGTGCCGCACTAACCAGCCTGAACACCGGGGAGCTGTTTTTT
size: -; J: TRBJ2-1; D: -; V: TRBV6-5; CDR3: CASSRVGAQYNEQFF; DNA: TGTGCCAGCAGCCGAGTGGGGGCCCAATACAATGAGCAGTTCTTC
size: -; J: TRBJ2-3; D: TRBD2; V: TRBV6-4; CDR3: CASSVVAGGLTDTQYF; DNA: TGTGCCAGCAGTGTTGTCGCGGGGGGGTTGACAGATACGCAGTATTTT
size: -; J: TRBJ1-3; D: -; V: TRBV10-3; CDR3: CAISGSISGNTIYF; DNA: TGTGCCATCAGTGGTAGTATCTCTGGAAACACCATATATTTT
size: once; J: TRBJ2-5; D: -; V: TRBV6-6; CDR3: CASSYPGIETQYF; DNA: TGTGCCAGCAGTTACCCCGGGATAGAGACCCAGTACTTC
size: -; J: TRBJ2-1; D: TRBD2; V: TRBV5-4; CDR3: CASSLGGGAYNEQFF; DNA: TGTGCCAGCAGCTTGGGCGGGGGGGCGTACAATGAGCAGTTCTTC
size: -; J: TRBJ2-1; D: TRBD1; V: TRBV12-5; CDR3: CASGLILGQFDNEQFF; DNA: TGTGCTAGTGGTTTGATATTGGGACAGTTCGACAATGAGCAGTTCTTC
size: -; J: TRBJ1-3; D: -; V: TRBV10-2; CDR3: CASSGLISGNTIYF; DNA: TGCGCCAGCAGTGGACTAATCTCTGGAAACACCATATATTTT
size: few; J: TRBJ1-2; D: TRBD1; V: TRBV27; CDR3: CASSFSGGDGYTF; DNA: TGTGCCAGCAGTTTCTCAGGGGGTGACGGCTACACCTTC
size: -; J: TRBJ2-7; D: -; V: TRBV5-6; CDR3: CASSFVGAGDAEQYF; DNA: TGTGCCAGCAGCTTTGTGGGGGCAGGGGACGCCGAGCAGTACTTC
size: -; J: TRBJ2-1; D: TRBD2; V: TRBV5-4; CDR3: CASSLASGGLSYNEQFF; DNA: TGTGCCAGCAGCTTGGCTAGCGGGGGGCTATCCTACAATGAGCAGTTCTTC
size: -; J: TRBJ2-1; D: TRBD1; V: TRBV19; CDR3: CASSIVDRGRYNEQFF; DNA: TGTGCCAGTAGTATAGTCGACAGGGGGCGCTACAATGAGCAGTTCTTC
size: -; J: TRBJ2-2; D: TRBD2; V: TRBV10-3; CDR3: CAISIPGGTGELFF; DNA: TGTGCCATCAGTATTCCGGGGGGGACCGGGGAGCTGTTTTTT
size: -; J: TRBJ1-1; D: -; V: TRBV7-2; CDR3: CASSPGGGAPEAFF; DNA: TGTGCCAGCAGCCCCGGGGGAGGGGCGCCTGAAGCTTTCTTT
size: once; J: TRBJ1-2; D: -; V: TRBV19; CDR3: CASSIETGLFYGYTF; DNA: TGTGCCAGTAGTATAGAGACAGGCCTATTCTATGGCTACACCTTC
size: -; J: TRBJ2-7; D: -; V: TRBV6-6; CDR3: CASSYPELTNEQYF; DNA: TGTGCCAGCAGTTACCCCGAACTTACTAACGAGCAGTACTTC
size: -; J: TRBJ1-6; D: -; V: TRBV7-8; CDR3: CASSLRTDYNSPLHF; DNA: TGTGCCAGCAGCTTAAGGACAGACTATAATTCACCCCTCCACTTT
size: -; J: TRBJ2-3; D: TRBD2; V: TRBV29-1; CDR3: CSVGPSLAAGTDTQYF; DNA: TGCAGCGTTGGTCCTTCTCTAGCGGCCGGCACAGATACGCAGTATTTT